The 27 T cell receptor beta chains presented below share a single source sample, sequenced in a study of vaccination and CD4 T cells after COVID-19. The antigens these receptors bind are not known. As for treatment: roughly 11-day PBMC culture with coronavirus spike peptide pools or control peptides (ViraFEST assay). Sequence data for DNA of cultured CD4+ T cells were generated by the Oncomine TCR Beta short-read assay. TCRdb passed the PCR reads through MiXCR, listing each CDR3 protein once. The repertoire holds more than 10,000 distinct CDR3 sequences, with 62% as singletons. Sequencing was done on a sample of CD4+ T cells from blood, cultured in vitro. These receptor sequences come from a human donor who had recovered from COVID-19.

The V call is TRBV15, the J call TRBJ2-5; the match to TRBD2 covers 7 bases. CDR1 is LNHNV and CDR2 is YYDKDF in the germline V gene (reference sequence). CDR3 length: 13 amino acids. After removal of 5 bases from V and 5 bases from J, the junction contained 5 bases not matched to a gene. CDR3 protein: CATSDVGGETQYF. In DNA form, the CDR3 reads TGTGCCACCAGCGACGTGGGGGGGGAGACCCAGTACTTC.

This chain uses TRBV20-1 with TRBJ2-7; a weak D match, TRBD2 (5 bases). Germline assignment: CDR1 DFQATT and CDR2 SNEGSKA (reference sequence). The CDR3 loop spans 13 amino acids. The germline V and J ends were trimmed by 3 bases and 0 bases, with 9 bases remaining between them. CDR3 in amino acids: CSASIGLSYEQYF. The DNA of the CDR3 is TGCAGTGCTAGTATCGGACTCTCCTACGAGCAGTACTTC.

The chain combines TRBV20-1 with TRBJ2-1; D gene ambiguous. Trimming pared 0 bases from V and 6 bases from J, leaving 3 bases between. CDR1 DFQATT and CDR2 SNEGSKA come from the germline V gene (reference sequence). The CDR3 is made up of 11 amino acids. The CDR3 coding sequence is TGCAGTGCTAGAGAGCCCAATGAGCAGTTCTTC. This translates into CSAREPNEQFF.

The V call is TRBV20-1, the J call TRBJ2-1, with 12 bases matching TRBD2. V lost 1 base and J lost 3; bases outside the gene matches: 1. This CDR3 spans 15 amino acids. CDR1 is DFQATT and CDR2 is SNEGSKA in the germline V gene (reference sequence). The CDR3 nucleotides are TGCAGTGCTAGAGCGACTAGCGGGAGCTACAATGAGCAGTTCTTC. It yields the protein CSARATSGSYNEQFF.

The V and J genes are TRBV20-1 and TRBJ1-2; no firm D call. The CDR3 spans 13 residues. V dropped 3 bases and J dropped 5 bases, with 13 bases sitting between them. In germline, CDR1 is DFQATT, CDR2 SNEGSKA (reference sequence). This chain's CDR3 is CSARRDGPYGYTF. CDR3 nucleotide sequence: TGCAGTGCTAGGCGAGACGGACCTTATGGCTACACCTTC.

The chain uses TRBV19 and TRBJ2-1; a possible D gene is TRBD2 (6 bases). The V gene's germline CDR1 is LNHDA and CDR2 SQIVND (reference sequence). V lost 8 bases and J lost 2, with 19 bases in between. This CDR3 region has 16 residues. The CDR3 is CASGRGWAGTYNEQFF. The DNA of the CDR3 is TGTGCCAGTGGCCGGGGGTGGGCCGGGACCTACAATGAGCAGTTCTTC.

The chain carries TRBV7-3 and TRBJ2-6; no clear D gene. CDR1 and CDR2 from the germline V gene are SGHTA and FQGTGA. V dropped 0 bases and J dropped 4 bases, with 1 base sitting between them. The CDR3 consists of 13 residues. The CDR3 sequence: CASSLTGANVLTF. The CDR3 DNA reads as TGTGCCAGCAGCTTAACCGGGGCCAACGTCCTGACTTTC.

The chain joins TRBV20-1 to TRBJ2-7, with 10 positions matching TRBD2. The CDR3 is 15 residues long. The V gene end was trimmed by 3 bases and the J gene end by 2 bases; junction bases not matched to a gene: 7. CDR1 DFQATT and CDR2 SNEGSKA come from the germline V gene (reference sequence). CDR3 residues: CSARFPSGSPYEQYF. CDR3 nucleotides: TGCAGTGCTAGGTTTCCTAGCGGGAGCCCCTACGAGCAGTACTTC.

Note on this clonotype: The junction shows a germline mismatch at one end, possibly a read error. The chain recombines TRBV7-7 with TRBJ2-1; D remains unclear. CDR3 length: 13 residues. Germline loops: CDR1 SSHAT, CDR2 FNYEAQ (reference sequence). The CDR3 loop is CASSLDRLNEQFF. The CDR3 region has the DNA TGTGCTAGCAGCTTAGACCGCCTCAATGAGCAGTTCTTC.

This clonotype was counted once. The V call is TRBV6-5, the J call TRBJ1-2; D gene uncertain. This CDR3 is built from 12 residues. Germline values: CDR1 MNHEY, CDR2 SVGAGI. The V and J ends lost 2 bases and 4 bases respectively, with 5 bases between them. The CDR3 protein is CASSYSGYGYTF. The CDR3, as DNA: TGTGCCAGCAGTTACAGCGGCTATGGCTACACCTTC.

Here the CDR3 reads CASSEGFGLRGDTQYF. CDR3 nucleotide sequence: TGTGCCAGCAGTGAAGGGTTCGGACTCCGGGGGGATACGCAGTATTTT. V gene TRBV6-1 combines with J gene TRBJ2-3; maybe TRBD2 (6 bases). The germline V gene encodes CDR1 MNHNS and CDR2 SASEGT. This CDR3 has 16 amino acids. The V end lost 1 base, the J end lost 6 bases, and 17 bases lay between the germline ends.

V usage is TRBV21-1 and J usage is TRBJ2-7; the table names TRBD1, a call not compared with the DNA. TRBV21-1 is a pseudogene segment. The CDR3 extends over 12 amino acids. The CDR3 here is CASRAGLGEQYF. CDR3 sequence (DNA): TGTGCCAGCAGGGCAGGGCTGGGCGAGCAGTACTTC.

J is TRBJ1-5 and V is TRBV15; D is possibly TRBD1 (5 bases). Looked up from germline, CDR1 is LNHNV and CDR2 is YYDKDF (reference sequence). V dropped 0 bases and J dropped 10 bases, with 13 bases sitting between them. The CDR3 runs 14 residues. Written as DNA, the CDR3 is TGTGCCACCAGCAGAGATAGGGGTCTGGTCCCCCAGCATTTT. Translating it yields CATSRDRGLVPQHF.

This clonotype was seen only a few times. The chain has TRBV7-9 and TRBJ1-4; D uncertain. This CDR3 is built from 12 residues. Deletions cut 4 bases from V and 4 bases from J, with 4 bases between. Germline loops: CDR1 SEHNR, CDR2 FQNEAQ (reference sequence). CDR3 in amino acids: CASSWGNEKLFF. DNA of the CDR3: TGTGCCAGCAGCTGGGGTAATGAAAAACTGTTTTTT. Together with reference TRBV7-9 and TRBJ1-4, the CDR3 gives the full variable domain: DTGVSQNPRHKITKRGQNVTFRCDPISEHNRLYWYRQTLGQGPEFLTYFQNEAQLEKSRLLSDRFSAERPKGSFSTLEIQRTEQGDSAMYLCASSWGNEKLFFGSGTQLSVL.

This clonotype occurred a few times. The J gene is TRBJ2-7, the V gene TRBV20-1, with D hard to call. V was clipped by 0 bases and J by 2 bases, with 11 bases between them. Germline values: CDR1 DFQATT, CDR2 SNEGSKA (reference sequence). The CDR3 spans 14 residues. As DNA, the CDR3 is TGCAGTGCTAGAGATTTAGACAATACCTACGAGCAGTACTTC. It is translated as CSARDLDNTYEQYF.

The V and J genes are TRBV7-8 and TRBJ1-5; D not certain. The CDR3 runs 13 residues. Germline CDR1 reads SGHVS; CDR2 reads FQNEAQ. V was trimmed by 3 bases and J by 6 bases, leaving 9 bases between them. CDR3 loop: CASSFPGFQPQHF. CDR3 DNA: TGTGCCAGCAGCTTTCCAGGCTTTCAGCCCCAGCATTTT.

The chain employs TRBV4-2 and TRBJ1-6, with 7 positions matching TRBD1. The germline V gene encodes CDR1 LGHNA and CDR2 YNFKEQ. The CDR3 has 16 amino acids. Trimming removed 3 bases from V and 10 bases from J; junction bases left unmatched: 12. CDR3 in amino acids: CASSQEGTAVGSPLHF. The CDR3 DNA reads as TGTGCCAGCAGCCAGGAGGGGACAGCGGTGGGCTCACCCCTCCACTTT.

The chain couples TRBV7-8 to TRBJ2-3; perhaps TRBD1 as D (6 bases). This CDR3 spans 13 amino acids. Germline values: CDR1 SGHVS, CDR2 FQNEAQ. Trimming removed 5 bases from V and 3 bases from J, with 9 bases in between. The CDR3 loop is CASSGGPTDTQYF. In nucleotides, the CDR3 is TGTGCCAGCAGCGGGGGCCCGACAGATACGCAGTATTTT.

This clonotype was counted only a few times. The genes are TRBV6-5 and TRBJ2-5, with unresolved D. The V gene's germline CDR1 is MNHEY and CDR2 SVGAGI. The CDR3 length is 12 residues. The ends were cut back, 0 bases at V and 9 bases at J, with 8 bases in the middle. DNA for the CDR3: TGTGCCAGCAGTTACTCGAATGGAGCCCAGTACTTC. Translated: CASSYSNGAQYF.

The chain recombines TRBV30 with TRBJ1-2; 7 nucleotides match TRBD1. The ends lost 0 bases at V and 8 bases at J; junction bases unmatched: 18. The length of the CDR3 is 17 residues. CDR1 and CDR2 (germline): GTSNPN, SVGIG (reference sequence). CDR3 region: CAWSVNFLTGLSDGYTF. The CDR3 DNA reads as TGTGCCTGGAGTGTCAACTTCCTGACAGGGTTGTCTGACGGCTACACCTTC.

This clonotype was seen more than once but under ten times. J is TRBJ2-3 and V is TRBV20-1, with TRBD2 identical over 9 bases. Unmatched junction bases numbered 7, after V lost 5 bases and J lost 4 bases. The CDR3 length is 14 residues. The germline V gene has CDR1 DFQATT and CDR2 SNEGSKA (reference sequence). CDR3 nucleotide sequence: TGCAGTGCTCCGAAGGTAGCGGGAGCAGATACGCAGTATTTT. This sequence encodes CSAPKVAGADTQYF.

J is TRBJ2-3 and V is TRBV2, with D uncertain. This CDR3 is built from 14 residues. The ends were cut back, 5 bases at V and 0 bases at J, with 9 bases in the middle. Germline V CDR1 and CDR2: SNHLY, FYNNEI. The CDR3 DNA is TGTGCCAGCAGTCCCCAGACTAGCACAGATACGCAGTATTTT. Translated, it gives CASSPQTSTDTQYF.

The chain is built from TRBV6-1 and TRBJ1-5; 12 positions match TRBD1. The CDR3 contains 18 residues. CDR1 and CDR2 (germline): MNHNS, SASEGT. V shed 8 bases, J shed 4 bases, and the junction held 15 bases outside the gene matches. This CDR3 is CASRDRGRFRGTNQPQHF. The CDR3, as DNA: TGTGCCAGCCGGGACAGGGGGCGTTTTCGGGGTACAAATCAGCCCCAGCATTTT.

This clonotype came up a few times. V gene TRBV7-9 combines with J gene TRBJ1-5; TRBD1 agrees at 7 bases. CDR1 is SEHNR and CDR2 is FQNEAQ in the germline V gene (reference sequence). Trimming removed 5 bases from V and 7 bases from J; junction bases left unmatched: 8. CDR3 length equals 14 residues. Here the CDR3 reads CASSRGTEGQPQHF. CDR3 DNA: TGTGCCAGCAGCCGTGGGACAGAAGGACAGCCCCAGCATTTT.

This clonotype came up a few times. The chain couples TRBV19 to TRBJ1-5; D gene unclear. Deletions cut 3 bases from V and 6 bases from J, with 21 bases between. Germline CDR1 reads LNHDA; CDR2 reads SQIVND (reference sequence). The CDR3 length is 17 residues. The CDR3 protein is CASSIYAGSKGSQPQHF. The CDR3 region has the DNA TGTGCCAGTAGTATTTATGCTGGCAGCAAAGGGAGTCAGCCCCAGCATTTT.

Comments on this clonotype: One junction end does not reproduce the germline sequence, and a read error may be involved. The chain recombines TRBV9 with TRBJ1-6; D is undetermined. This CDR3 has 12 amino acids. Germline V gives CDR1 SGDLS, CDR2 YYNGEE. CDR3 sequence reads: CASSVVGSPLHF. DNA for the CDR3: TGTGCCAGCAGCGTAGTCGGGTCACCCCTCCATTTT.

The V gene is TRBV7-9, the J gene TRBJ2-7; possible D gene TRBD1, 5 bases. Germline V gene lookup returns CDR1 SEHNR and CDR2 FQNEAQ (reference sequence). The V and J ends lost 4 bases and 4 bases respectively, with 14 bases between them. The CDR3 length is 14 residues. Here the CDR3 DNA reads TGTGCCAGCAGCTCCCAAGGGGCGTTTTACGAGCAGTACTTC. As protein: CASSSQGAFYEQYF. Full variable domain (missing parts from reference TRBV7-9 and TRBJ2-7): DTGVSQNPRHKITKRGQNVTFRCDPISEHNRLYWYRQTLGQGPEFLTYFQNEAQLEKSRLLSDRFSAERPKGSFSTLEIQRTEQGDSAMYLCASSSQGAFYEQYFGPGTRLTVT.